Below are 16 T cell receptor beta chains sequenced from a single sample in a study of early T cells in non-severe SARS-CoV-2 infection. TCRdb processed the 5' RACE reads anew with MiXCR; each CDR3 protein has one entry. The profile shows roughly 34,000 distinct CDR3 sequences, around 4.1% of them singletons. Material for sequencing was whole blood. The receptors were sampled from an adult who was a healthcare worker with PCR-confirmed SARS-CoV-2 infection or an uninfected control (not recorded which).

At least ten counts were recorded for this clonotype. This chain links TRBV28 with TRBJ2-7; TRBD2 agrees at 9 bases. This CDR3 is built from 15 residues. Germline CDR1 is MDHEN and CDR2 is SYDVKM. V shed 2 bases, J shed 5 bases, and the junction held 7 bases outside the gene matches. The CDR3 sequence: CASSLGAGGSHEQYF. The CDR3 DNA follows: TGTGCCAGCAGTTTAGGGGCGGGAGGGTCCCACGAGCAGTACTTC.

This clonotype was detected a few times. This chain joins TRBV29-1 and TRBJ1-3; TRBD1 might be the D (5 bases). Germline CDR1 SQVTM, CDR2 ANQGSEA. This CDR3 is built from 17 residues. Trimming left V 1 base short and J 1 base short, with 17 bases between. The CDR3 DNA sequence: TGCAGCGTTGAAGGGGGGACGGCTGACGCGTCTGGAAACACCATATATTTT. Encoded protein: CSVEGGTADASGNTIYF.

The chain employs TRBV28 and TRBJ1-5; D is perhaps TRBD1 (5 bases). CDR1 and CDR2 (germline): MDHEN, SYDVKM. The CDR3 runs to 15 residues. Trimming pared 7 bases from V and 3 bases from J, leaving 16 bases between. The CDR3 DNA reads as TGTGCCAGCAACTCTGGGGGGGTAATCAATCAGCCCCAGCATTTT. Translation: CASNSGGVINQPQHF.

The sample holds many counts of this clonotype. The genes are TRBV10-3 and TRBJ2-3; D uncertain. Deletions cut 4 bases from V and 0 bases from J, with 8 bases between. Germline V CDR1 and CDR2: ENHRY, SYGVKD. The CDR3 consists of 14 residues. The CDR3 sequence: CAISGSSSTDTQYF. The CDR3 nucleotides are TGTGCCATCAGTGGGAGCTCTAGCACAGATACGCAGTATTTT.

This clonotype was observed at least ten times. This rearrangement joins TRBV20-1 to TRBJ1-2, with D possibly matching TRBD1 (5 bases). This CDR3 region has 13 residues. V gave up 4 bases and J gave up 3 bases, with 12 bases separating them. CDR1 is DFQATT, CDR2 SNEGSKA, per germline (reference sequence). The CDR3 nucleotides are TGCAGTGCTATTAGAGGAGGGGACTATGGCTACACCTTC. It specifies CSAIRGGDYGYTF.

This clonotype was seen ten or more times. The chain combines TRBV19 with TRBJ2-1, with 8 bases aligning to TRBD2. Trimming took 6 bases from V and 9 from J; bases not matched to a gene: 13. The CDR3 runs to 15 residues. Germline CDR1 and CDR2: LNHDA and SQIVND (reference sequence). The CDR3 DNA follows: TGTGCCAGTAGCCCGCCGGGACTAGTTTTTCCTGAGCAGTTCTTC. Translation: CASSPPGLVFPEQFF.

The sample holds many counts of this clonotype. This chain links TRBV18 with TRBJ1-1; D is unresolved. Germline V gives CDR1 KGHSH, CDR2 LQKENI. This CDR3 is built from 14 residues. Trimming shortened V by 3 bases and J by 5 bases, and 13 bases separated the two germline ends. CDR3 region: CASSPRVMETEAFF. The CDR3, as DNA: TGTGCCAGCTCACCCCGGGTGATGGAGACTGAAGCTTTCTTT.

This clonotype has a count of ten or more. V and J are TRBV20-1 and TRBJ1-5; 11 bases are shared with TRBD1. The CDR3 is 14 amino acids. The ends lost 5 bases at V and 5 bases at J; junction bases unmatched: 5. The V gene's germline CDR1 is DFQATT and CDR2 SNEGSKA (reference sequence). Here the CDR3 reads CSASGQGAYQPQHF. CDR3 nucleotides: TGCAGTGCTTCCGGACAGGGGGCGTATCAGCCCCAGCATTTT.

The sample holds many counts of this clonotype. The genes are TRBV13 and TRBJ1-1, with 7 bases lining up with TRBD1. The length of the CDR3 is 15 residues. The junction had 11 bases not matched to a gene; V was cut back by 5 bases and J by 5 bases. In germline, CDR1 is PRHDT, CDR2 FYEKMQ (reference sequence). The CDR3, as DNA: TGTGCCAGCAGCGCGCGGACAGGTAAGGGGACTGAAGCTTTCTTT. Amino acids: CASSARTGKGTEAFF.

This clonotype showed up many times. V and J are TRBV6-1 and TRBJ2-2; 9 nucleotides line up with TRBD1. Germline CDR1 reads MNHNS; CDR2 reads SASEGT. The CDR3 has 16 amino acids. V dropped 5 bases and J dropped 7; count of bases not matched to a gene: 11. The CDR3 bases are TGTGCCAGCAGTCCCGGGACAGGGACGACGGGCGGGGAGCTGTTTTTT. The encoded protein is CASSPGTGTTGGELFF.

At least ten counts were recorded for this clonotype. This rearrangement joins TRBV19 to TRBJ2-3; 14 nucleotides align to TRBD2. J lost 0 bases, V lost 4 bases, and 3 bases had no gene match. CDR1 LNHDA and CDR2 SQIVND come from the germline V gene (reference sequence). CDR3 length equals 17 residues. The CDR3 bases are TGTGCCAGTAGTAGGACTAGCGGGGGGTTTAGCACAGATACGCAGTATTTT. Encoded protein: CASSRTSGGFSTDTQYF.

The CDR3 loop is CASSPSVTGNEQYF. The DNA for the CDR3 is TGTGCCAGCAGCCCATCCGTAACAGGGAACGAGCAGTACTTC. The V call is TRBV9, the J call TRBJ2-7, with D perhaps TRBD1 (6 bases). This CDR3 spans 14 amino acids. Per the germline V gene, CDR1 is SGDLS and CDR2 is YYNGEE. V dropped 4 bases and J dropped 5 bases, with 16 bases sitting between them.

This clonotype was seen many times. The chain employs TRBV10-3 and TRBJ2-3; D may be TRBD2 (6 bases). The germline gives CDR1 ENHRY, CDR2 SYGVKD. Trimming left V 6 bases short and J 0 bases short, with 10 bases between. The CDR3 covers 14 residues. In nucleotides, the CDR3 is TGTGCCATCAGCAAAGCGGGCAGCACAGATACGCAGTATTTT. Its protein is CAISKAGSTDTQYF.

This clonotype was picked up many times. The CDR3 DNA is TGCGCCAGCAGCCCCCAGGGCGGGACAGGGAGTTCTAGCACAGATACGCAGTATTTT. It is translated as CASSPQGGTGSSSTDTQYF. The chain joins TRBV4-1 to TRBJ2-3, with 9 bases fitting TRBD1. The CDR3 consists of 19 residues. Trimming at V came to 4 bases and at J to 0 bases, leaving 14 bases not matched to a gene. From germline, CDR1 is MGHRA and CDR2 YSYEKL.

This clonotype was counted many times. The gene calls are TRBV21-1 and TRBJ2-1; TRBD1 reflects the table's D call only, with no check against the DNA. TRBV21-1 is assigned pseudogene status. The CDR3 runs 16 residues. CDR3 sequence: CASTRGTTGLYNEQFF. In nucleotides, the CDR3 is TGTGCCAGCACCAGGGGCACGACAGGCCTCTACAATGAGCAGTTCTTC.

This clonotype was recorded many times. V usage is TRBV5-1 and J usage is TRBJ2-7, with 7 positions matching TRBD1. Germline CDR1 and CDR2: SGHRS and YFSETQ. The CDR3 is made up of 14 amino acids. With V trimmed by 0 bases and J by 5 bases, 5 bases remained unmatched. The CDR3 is CASSLGTGTDEQYF. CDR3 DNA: TGCGCCAGCAGCTTGGGGACAGGAACGGACGAGCAGTACTTC.